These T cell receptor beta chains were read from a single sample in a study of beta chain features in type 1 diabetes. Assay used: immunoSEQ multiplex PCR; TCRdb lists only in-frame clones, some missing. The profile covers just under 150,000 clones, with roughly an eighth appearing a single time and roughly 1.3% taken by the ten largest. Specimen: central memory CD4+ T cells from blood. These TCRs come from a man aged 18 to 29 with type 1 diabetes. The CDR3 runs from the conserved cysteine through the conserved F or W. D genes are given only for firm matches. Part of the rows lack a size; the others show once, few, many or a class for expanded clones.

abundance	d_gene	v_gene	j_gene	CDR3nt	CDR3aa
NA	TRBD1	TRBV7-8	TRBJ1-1	TGTGCCAGCAGCCCACGACAGGGGAGCTTAATGAACACTGAAGCTTTCTTT	CASSPRQGSLMNTEAFF
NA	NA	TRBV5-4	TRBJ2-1	TGTGCCAGCAGCTTGGACCCAGGCTCCTCAACCTACAATGAGCAGTTCTTC	CASSLDPGSSTYNEQFF
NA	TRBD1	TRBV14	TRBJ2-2	TGTGCCAGCAGCCAGGGACAGGGTGGTTTGGCCCTGGAGCTGTTTTTT	CASSQGQGGLALELFF
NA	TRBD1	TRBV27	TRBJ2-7	TGTGCCAGCAGCCCGGGACAGGGGAGCTCCTACGAGCAGTACTTC	CASSPGQGSSYEQYF
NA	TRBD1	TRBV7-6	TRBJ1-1	TGTGCCAGCAGCTTACCGGGACAGGGTATCACTGAAGCTTTCTTT	CASSLPGQGITEAFF
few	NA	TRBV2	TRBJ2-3	TGTGCCAGCAGTGTAAGGGATACGCAGTATTTT	CASSVRDTQYF
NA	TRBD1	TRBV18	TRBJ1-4	TGTGCCAGCTCCCTCGGGACAGGGGGCTTAGTTGAAAAACTGTTTTTT	CASSLGTGGLVEKLFF
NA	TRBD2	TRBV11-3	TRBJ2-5	TGTGCCAGCAGCACGGGACTAGAGTATTCGGAGACCCAGTACTTC	CASSTGLEYSETQYF
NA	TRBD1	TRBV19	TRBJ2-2	TGTGCCAGTAGTTCCCGGGGACAGCCGAACACCGGGGAGCTGTTTTTT	CASSSRGQPNTGELFF
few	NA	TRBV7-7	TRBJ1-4	TGTGCTAGCAGCTCACAGGGTGCCCCTACGAATGAAAAACTGTTTTTT	CASSSQGAPTNEKLFF
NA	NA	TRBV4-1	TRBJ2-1	TGCGCCAGCAGCCAAGTGGGCCAACCCCCGGGCGATGAGCAGTTCTTC	CASSQVGQPPGDEQFF
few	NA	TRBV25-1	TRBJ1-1	TGTGCCAGCAGTGAATGGGCGAACACTGAAGCTTTCTTT	CASSEWANTEAFF
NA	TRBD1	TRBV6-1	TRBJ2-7	TGTGCCAGCAGTGGGTTAGGGACAGCCCACTACGAGCAGTACTTC	CASSGLGTAHYEQYF